This passage covers 13 T cell receptor beta chains from one sample sequenced in a study of Ad26.COV2.S vaccination and SARS-CoV-2 variants. The treatment here: some 20 received Ad26.COV2.S at low or high dose, single or two shots; a few received placebo; per-sample allocation not given. Repertoires come from day 63 after the first vaccine or placebo injection. TCRdb's copy holds only in-frame clones and misses some; the assay was immunoSEQ multiplex PCR. The data hold around 370,000 clones, with around 83% observed a single time. This specimen was peripheral blood, taken in a trial of Ad26.COV2.S vaccine versus placebo. The receptors here all came from a person aged 18-65 years who received the Ad26.COV2.S COVID-19 vaccine or a placebo.

The V call is TRBV5-4, the J call TRBJ2-2; 10 nucleotides line up with TRBD2. Germline CDR1 reads SGHNT; CDR2 reads YYREEE (reference sequence). Trimming removed 3 bases from V and 6 bases from J; junction bases left unmatched: 8. This CDR3 has 16 amino acids. The CDR3 sequence is CASSSEAGGPPGELFF. DNA of the CDR3: TGTGCCAGCAGCTCAGAAGCGGGAGGGCCCCCCGGGGAGCTGTTTTTT.

The chain combines TRBV19 with TRBJ2-5; 7 positions agree with TRBD2. Germline V gene sequence: CDR1 LNHDA, CDR2 SQIVND (reference sequence). This CDR3 contains 15 residues. The ends lost 9 bases at V and 2 bases at J; junction bases unmatched: 12. CDR3: CASAGDLDGQETQYF. The CDR3 coding sequence is TGTGCCAGCGCGGGAGACTTGGACGGACAAGAGACCCAGTACTTC.

The chain employs TRBV12-3 or TRBV12-4 and TRBJ1-4; TRBD1 might be the D (6 bases). The V end lost 7 bases, the J end lost 4 bases, and 10 bases lay between the germline ends. The CDR3 consists of 13 residues. The CDR3 spells CASKPRGNEKLFF. CDR3 DNA sequence: TGTGCCAGCAAGCCCAGGGGTAATGAAAAACTGTTTTTT.

The CDR3 reads CASSVGRGGTGELFF. CDR3 nucleotides: TGTGCCAGCAGCGTAGGTCGGGGCGGCACCGGGGAGCTGTTTTTT. The V call is TRBV9, the J call TRBJ2-2; possibly TRBD1 or TRBD2 for D (5 bases each). The CDR3 is made up of 15 amino acids. Looked up from germline, CDR1 is SGDLS and CDR2 is YYNGEE. The V and J ends lost 0 bases and 4 bases respectively, with 10 bases between them. Combining the CDR3 with reference TRBV9 and TRBJ2-2 gives the whole variable domain DSGVTQTPKHLITATGQRVTLRCSPRSGDLSVYWYQQSLDQGLQFLIQYYNGEERAKGNILERFSAQQFPDLHSELNLSSLELGDSALYFCASSVGRGGTGELFFGEGSRLTVL.

V gene TRBV30 combines with J gene TRBJ1-6, with a possible D match to TRBD1 (5 bases). The V end was cut by 6 bases, the J end by 7 bases, with 10 bases between. This CDR3 has 12 amino acids. Germline CDR1 reads GTSNPN; CDR2 reads SVGIG (reference sequence). In nucleotides, the CDR3 is TGTGCCTGTACCTCAGGGAATTCACCCCTCCACTTT. Translation: CACTSGNSPLHF.

The chain combines TRBV9 with TRBJ2-2; D is ambiguous. Trimming shortened V by 3 bases and J by 2 bases, and 8 bases separated the two germline ends. Germline V gives CDR1 SGDLS, CDR2 YYNGEE. The CDR3 covers 14 residues. CDR3 nucleotides: TGTGCCAGCAGCGCATGGTATAACACCGGGGAGCTGTTTTTT. It encodes CASSAWYNTGELFF. Based on the CDR3 plus reference TRBV9 and TRBJ2-2, the full variable domain is DSGVTQTPKHLITATGQRVTLRCSPRSGDLSVYWYQQSLDQGLQFLIQYYNGEERAKGNILERFSAQQFPDLHSELNLSSLELGDSALYFCASSAWYNTGELFFGEGSRLTVL.

This chain joins TRBV6-5 and TRBJ2-3; 7 bases agree with TRBD2. Looked up from germline, CDR1 is MNHEY and CDR2 is SVGAGI. The CDR3 runs to 13 residues. With V trimmed by 5 bases and J by 5 bases, 4 bases remained unmatched. The DNA of the CDR3 is TGTGCCAGCAGTAGACTAGCTAGAGATACGCAGTATTTT. It specifies CASSRLARDTQYF.

The V gene is TRBV10-3, the J gene TRBJ2-2; TRBD1 or TRBD2 may be the D gene (5 bases each). CDR1 is ENHRY and CDR2 is SYGVKD in the germline V gene. CDR3 length equals 14 residues. V was cut by 8 bases and J by 2 bases, with 12 bases left in between. The CDR3 nucleotides read TGTGCCATCCCCCCGGGACGAAACACCGGGGAGCTGTTTTTT. This codes for CAIPPGRNTGELFF.

This sequence joins TRBV18 and TRBJ1-6, with D possibly being TRBD1 (5 bases). Trimming removed 6 bases from V and 5 bases from J, with 17 bases in between. The CDR3 spans 16 residues. The germline gives CDR1 KGHSH, CDR2 LQKENI. Written as DNA, the CDR3 is TGTGCCAGCTCCCAGGGCTTCGGGCAAGATAATTCACCCCTCCACTTT. Its protein is CASSQGFGQDNSPLHF.

The chain recombines TRBV19 with TRBJ2-5; unclear D gene. The germline V gene encodes CDR1 LNHDA and CDR2 SQIVND (reference sequence). The CDR3 is 12 residues long. The ends were cut back, 6 bases at V and 2 bases at J, with 7 bases in the middle. The CDR3: CASRGSQETQYF. CDR3 bases: TGTGCCAGTAGGGGCAGTCAAGAGACCCAGTACTTC.

The genes are TRBV6-4 and TRBJ1-4; 10 positions match TRBD1. Germline lookup yields CDR1 MRHNA and CDR2 SNTAGT. Trimming took 6 bases from V and 7 from J; bases not matched to a gene: 5. The CDR3 has 14 amino acids. The CDR3, as DNA: TGTGCCAGCAGGAGGACAGGGGGAGGTGAAAAACTGTTTTTT. Translated: CASRRTGGGEKLFF.

V and J are TRBV7-2 and TRBJ2-5, with 9 bases identical to TRBD2. CDR3 length: 15 residues. V dropped 1 base and J dropped 6; count of bases not matched to a gene: 6. CDR1 is SGHTA and CDR2 is FQGNSA in the germline V gene. The CDR3 DNA sequence: TGTGCCAGCAGCTTAGGAGGCCTAGCGGGACAGACCCAGTACTTC. Encoded protein: CASSLGGLAGQTQYF.

The genes are TRBV9 and TRBJ2-7, with D perhaps TRBD2 (5 bases). Trimming left V 0 bases short and J 4 bases short, with 14 bases between. The CDR3 consists of 15 residues. Germline V gene sequence: CDR1 SGDLS, CDR2 YYNGEE. As DNA, the CDR3 is TGTGCCAGCAGCGTAGGTCCCTCTGGACTGTACGAGCAGTACTTC. Protein product: CASSVGPSGLYEQYF.